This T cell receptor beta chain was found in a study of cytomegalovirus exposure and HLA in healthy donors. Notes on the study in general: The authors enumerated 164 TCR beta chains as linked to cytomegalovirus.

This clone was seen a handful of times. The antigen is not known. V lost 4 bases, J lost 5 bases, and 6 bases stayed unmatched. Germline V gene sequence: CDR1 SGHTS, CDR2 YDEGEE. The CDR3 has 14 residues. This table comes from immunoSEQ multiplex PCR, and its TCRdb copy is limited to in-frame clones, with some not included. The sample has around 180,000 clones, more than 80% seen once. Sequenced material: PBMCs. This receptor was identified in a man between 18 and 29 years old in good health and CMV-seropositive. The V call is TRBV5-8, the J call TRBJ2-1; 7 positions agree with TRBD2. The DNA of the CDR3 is TGTGCCAGCAGCCACCGGACTAGAGACAATGAGCAGTTCTTC. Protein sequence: CASSHRTRDNEQFF.